The source of this T cell receptor beta chain is a study of CD8+ T cells in alopecia areata. Study observations and caveats: Elevated clonality characterized lesional scalp relative to normal scalp, particularly in alopecia totalis/universalis. While patients received tofacitinib, many expanded lesional clones remained present in scalp and blood. Sequencing of scalp samples also captures resident alphabeta T cells of normal skin.

Germline V CDR1 and CDR2: GTSNPN, SVGIG (reference sequence). V lost 4 bases, J lost 4 bases, and 9 bases stayed unmatched. The CDR3 length is 15 residues. Treatment given: oral pan-JAK inhibitor, 5-10 mg twice daily. Peripheral blood and lesional scalp punch biopsies were taken from alopecia areata patients. A remark on this clone: Its antigen is currently unknown.

RNA extraction and reverse transcription yielded cDNA as sequencing template. Assay: immunoSEQ multiplex PCR; the TCRdb copy retains only in-frame clones and omits some. The data show about 6,900 clones, around 65% seen once. This chain links TRBV30 with TRBJ1-4; 7 bases fit TRBD1. This clonotype was obtained from a human donor with alopecia areata. The source material was skin, sampled at week 4, from a patient treated with tofacitinib. In DNA form, the CDR3 reads TGTGCCTGGAAAAACCCGGGACAGCGTAATGAAAAACTGTTTTTT. Encoded protein: CAWKNPGQRNEKLFF.